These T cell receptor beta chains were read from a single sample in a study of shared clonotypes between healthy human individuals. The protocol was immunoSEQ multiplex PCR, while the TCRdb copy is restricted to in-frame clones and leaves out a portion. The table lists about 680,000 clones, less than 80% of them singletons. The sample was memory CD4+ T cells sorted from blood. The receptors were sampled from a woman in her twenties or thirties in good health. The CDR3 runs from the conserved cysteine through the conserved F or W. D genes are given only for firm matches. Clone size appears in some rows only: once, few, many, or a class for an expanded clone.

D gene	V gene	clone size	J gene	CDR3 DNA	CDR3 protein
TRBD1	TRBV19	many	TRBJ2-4	TGTGCCAGTAGTCGACAGGGGGCCCTAGCCAAAAACATTCAGTACTTC	CASSRQGALAKNIQYF
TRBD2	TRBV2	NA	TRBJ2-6	TGTGCCAGCAGTCAGCGGGGAACTGGGGCCAACGTCCTGACTTTC	CASSQRGTGANVLTF
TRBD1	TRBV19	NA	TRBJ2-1	TGTGCCAGTAGTAGGGGGACAGGGAAGGATGAGCAGTTCTTC	CASSRGTGKDEQFF
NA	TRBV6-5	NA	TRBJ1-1	TGTGCCAGCAGGGACCCCCGGGCAGTGAACACTGAAGCTTTCTTT	CASRDPRAVNTEAFF
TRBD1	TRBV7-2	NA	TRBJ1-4	TGTGCCAGCAGCCGGACAGGGTGGTCGACTAATGAAAAACTGTTTTTT	CASSRTGWSTNEKLFF
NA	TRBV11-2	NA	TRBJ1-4	TGTGCCAGCAGCGCACCAACAGGGAGTAATGAAAAACTGTTTTTT	CASSAPTGSNEKLFF
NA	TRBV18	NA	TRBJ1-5	TGTGCCAGCTCACCACCGGGGGTAGGGGAACAGCCCCAGCATTTT	CASSPPGVGEQPQHF
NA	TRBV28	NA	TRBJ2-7	TGTGCCAGCAGTTTATATTCCGGGAACGCCTACGAGCAGTACTTC	CASSLYSGNAYEQYF
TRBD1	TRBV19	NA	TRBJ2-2	TGTGCCACCAGGGGTAGGACAGGGGATACCGGGGAGCTGTTTTTT	CATRGRTGDTGELFF
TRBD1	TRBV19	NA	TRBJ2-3	TGTGCCAGTAGTATGGACAGGGATGGCGCAGATACGCAGTATTTT	CASSMDRDGADTQYF
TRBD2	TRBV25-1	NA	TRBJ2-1	TGTGCCAGCAGTGATCCCACGCAGGCTAGCGGGAGGTACGATGAGCAGTTCTTC	CASSDPTQASGRYDEQFF
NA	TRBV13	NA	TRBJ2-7	TGTGCCAGCAGCTTAGGGTTGGGGCCTTGGCAGGGGAGCACCTACGAGCAGTACTTC	CASSLGLGPWQGSTYEQYF
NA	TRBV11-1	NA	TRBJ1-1	TGTGCCAGCAGCGTAGGACTGAACACTGAAGCTTTCTTT	CASSVGLNTEAFF
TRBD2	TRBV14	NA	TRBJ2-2	TGTGCCAGCAGCCAAGGGGGACTAGCGGCTCGGTCCCGCCTTTCCGGGGAGCTGTTTTTT	CASSQGGLAARSRLSGELFF
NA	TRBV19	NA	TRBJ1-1	TGTGCCAGTAGATCCCCGATGACTACACCTGGGGCTGAAGCTTTCTTT	CASRSPMTTPGAEAFF
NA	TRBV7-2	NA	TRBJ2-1	TGTGCCAGCAGCTTTACCTACAATGAGCAGTTCTTC	CASSFTYNEQFF
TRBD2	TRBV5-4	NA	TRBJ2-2	TGTGCCAGCAGCTGGGGCGGGAGTTCTCGCACCGGGGAGCTGTTTTTT	CASSWGGSSRTGELFF
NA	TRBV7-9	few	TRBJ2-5	TGTGCCAGCAGCCGCGCCCTCGGACAAGAGACCCAGTACTTC	CASSRALGQETQYF
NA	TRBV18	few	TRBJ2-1	TGTGCCATTGCCCCCTTTCGGGGCGATATTCTCAATGAGCAGTTCTTC	CAIAPFRGDILNEQFF
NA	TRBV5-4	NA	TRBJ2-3	TGTGCCAGCAGCTTGGAAATAACAGATACGCAGTATTTT	CASSLEITDTQYF
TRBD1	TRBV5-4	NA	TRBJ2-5	TGTGCCAGCAGCTTCCCGGGACAGGGGTTGGAGACCCAGTACTTC	CASSFPGQGLETQYF
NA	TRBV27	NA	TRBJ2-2	TGTGCCAGCAGTTTACAGGGTCAGCCCCCCGGGGAGCTGTTTTTT	CASSLQGQPPGELFF